This is a list of T cell receptor beta chains from one sample in a study of spatial heterogeneity in lung cancer. MiXCR, applied by TCRdb to the 5' RACE reads, yields one record per CDR3 protein. The repertoire consists of approximately 25,000 distinct CDR3 sequences, with approximately 7% occurring once and the leading ten covering roughly an eighth. The starting material was PBMCs, obtained at surgery. These receptors were collected from a male donor with early-stage non-small cell lung cancer. Both conserved end residues are part of each CDR3. The order of the fields is J gene, D gene, V gene, clone size, CDR3 DNA, CDR3 protein. D genes are given only for firm matches. Some rows mark clone size as missing; the rest say once, few, many or name a class of expanded clone.

TRBJ1-5 NA TRBV12-3/TRBV12-4 many TGTGCCAGCAGTTGGTCTGGGGGGGGCCAACAGCCCCAGCATTTT CASSWSGGGQQPQHF
TRBJ2-3 NA TRBV10-3 many TGTGCCATCAGTGGTGGTAGCACAGATACGCAGTATTTT CAISGGSTDTQYF
TRBJ2-1 TRBD1 TRBV6-5 once TGTGCCAGCAGTCCGACCGGGACAGATGTCTGGAGCTCCTACAATGAGCAGTTCTTC CASSPTGTDVWSSYNEQFF
TRBJ1-1 NA TRBV5-1 many TGCGCCAGCAGCTTGGGGGCCGTGGATGGAGCTTTCTTT CASSLGAVDGAFF
TRBJ2-2 TRBD1 TRBV4-1 many TGCGCCAGCAGCCAAGATTTTGCAGGGGGTTCGGCCGGGGAGCTGTTTTTT CASSQDFAGGSAGELFF
TRBJ1-2 TRBD1 TRBV5-1 NA TGCGCCAGCAGCAAAGGACAGGGAAATAACTATGGCTACACCTTC CASSKGQGNNYGYTF
TRBJ2-5 TRBD1 TRBV4-1 many TGCGCCAGCCGGACCGGGACAGGGTCAGTGGCGGAAGAGACCCAGTACTTC CASRTGTGSVAEETQYF
TRBJ1-5 NA TRBV7-9 NA TGTGCCAGCAGCTATTCAGAGGGGCCCGGCCGTGAGGGAGCCCAGCATTTT CASSYSEGPGREGAQHF
TRBJ1-2 NA TRBV14 few TGTGCCAGCAGCCCGATCGGACGGTCCTCTGGCTACACCTTC CASSPIGRSSGYTF
TRBJ2-6 NA TRBV4-2 NA TGTGCCAGCAGCCAAGCTGTGGGGCAGGTCTCCGTCTCTGGGGCCAACGTCCTGACTTTC CASSQAVGQVSVSGANVLTF
TRBJ2-1 NA TRBV20-1 many TGCAGTGCTAGTGATTCCAGGCCCTCAGGCTACAATGAGCAGTTCTTC CSASDSRPSGYNEQFF
TRBJ2-3 TRBD2 TRBV7-3 many TGTGCCAGCAGCTTAACGAAGCGCAGCGGGAGCCCAGATACGCAGTATTTT CASSLTKRSGSPDTQYF
TRBJ1-2 NA TRBV28 NA TGTGCCAGCAGCGAGACCAGAAGAGGTGGCTACACCTTC CASSETRRGGYTF
TRBJ2-1 NA TRBV20-1 NA TGCAGTGCGATAGGAACGGGTGAGCAGTTCTTC CSAIGTGEQFF
TRBJ2-2 NA TRBV20-1 many TGCAGTGCTAGAGATCCTGGCAGGGTCGACACCGGGGAGCTGTTTTTT CSARDPGRVDTGELFF
TRBJ2-3 TRBD2 TRBV20-1 many TGCAGTGCTACACTAGCGGGAGACATATCAGATACGCAGTATTTT CSATLAGDISDTQYF
TRBJ1-3 NA TRBV5-4 few TGTGCCAGCAGCCGGACTGGCGGAAACACCATATATTTT CASSRTGGNTIYF
TRBJ1-1 NA TRBV20-1 NA TGCAGTGCTAGGATTAAGGGGAACACTGAAGCTTTCTTT CSARIKGNTEAFF
TRBJ1-2 NA TRBV6-6 medium-sized TGTGCCAGCAGTTACTCCGGTAACTATGGCTACACCTTC CASSYSGNYGYTF
TRBJ1-5 NA TRBV2 NA TGTGCCAGCAGTGAGATACAGGGTGGGGGCAATCAGCCCCAGCATTTT CASSEIQGGGNQPQHF
TRBJ2-1 NA TRBV14 many TGTGCCAGCAGCCCCGTCCGTCCCCGGACTGTGAATGAGCAGTTCTTC CASSPVRPRTVNEQFF
TRBJ1-2 NA TRBV21-1 many TGTGCCAGCAGACTCAGGACAGGGAAACCTAACTATGGCTACACCTTC CASRLRTGKPNYGYTF
TRBJ1-1 NA TRBV11-2 medium-sized TGTGCCAGCAGCTCCCCCGGTGGTGAAGCTTTCTTT CASSSPGGEAFF
TRBJ2-1 NA TRBV5-1 many TGCGCCAGCAGCTTGGGAGTCAAGGGGACACCTTGGTTCTTC CASSLGVKGTPWFF
TRBJ1-2 NA TRBV4-2 medium-sized TGTGCCAGCAGCCAAGATCTTGGCAGGGGAGGCTACACCTTC CASSQDLGRGGYTF
TRBJ2-7 NA TRBV20-1 NA TGCAGTGCTAGGGACTTGCGGGGAAAGCAATCCTACGAGCAGTACTTC CSARDLRGKQSYEQYF
TRBJ2-2 NA TRBV6-5 few TGTGCCAGCAGTTATTGGCAGACGAACACCGGGGAGCTGTTTTTT CASSYWQTNTGELFF
TRBJ2-1 TRBD2 TRBV3-1 many TGTGCCAGCAGCCAAATGCCTAGCGGGTACAATGAGCAGTTCTTC CASSQMPSGYNEQFF
TRBJ1-6 NA TRBV5-1 NA TGCGCCAGCAGCTTGTTGCCGGATTCACCCCTCCACTTT CASSLLPDSPLHF
TRBJ2-2 TRBD1 TRBV27 NA TGTGCCAGCAGTCACGACAGGGGGCGGGACACCGGGGAGCTGTTTTTT CASSHDRGRDTGELFF
TRBJ2-5 TRBD2 TRBV5-1 NA TGCGCCAGCAGCAGGACAAATAGCGGGGGGTACCAAGAGACCCAGTACTTC CASSRTNSGGYQETQYF
TRBJ2-3 NA TRBV7-2 once TGTGCCAGCAGACGCAGGGGTCGGACAGATACGCAGTATTTT CASRRRGRTDTQYF
TRBJ2-3 TRBD2 TRBV28 medium-sized TGTGCCAGCAGCTCATTTGAAGCGGGGGCCCGCAAGCGTACGCAGTATTTT CASSSFEAGARKRTQYF
TRBJ2-2 NA TRBV5-1 few TGCGCCAGCAGTACGGAGGGCGTGGGGCCAACCGGGGAGCTGTTTTTT CASSTEGVGPTGELFF
TRBJ1-5 NA TRBV6-6 many TGTGCCAGCAACCCGGCAGGCAATCAGCCCCAGCATTTT CASNPAGNQPQHF
TRBJ2-3 NA TRBV6-2/TRBV6-3 NA TGTGCCAGCAGTTACTACGTATCTGGAGGGTCAGATACGCAGTATTTT CASSYYVSGGSDTQYF
TRBJ1-6 NA TRBV9 NA TGTGCCAGCAGCGGCGGAAATTCACCCCTCCACTTT CASSGGNSPLHF
TRBJ2-1 TRBD1 TRBV6-5 many TGTGCCAGCAGTTTCACGGGACAGGGGCCGAGTGAGCAGTTCTTC CASSFTGQGPSEQFF
TRBJ2-1 NA TRBV10-3 many TGTGCCATCAGTGGTCAGGGCAATGAGCAGTTCTTC CAISGQGNEQFF
TRBJ1-1 NA TRBV4-1 many TGCGCCAGCAGCCGAGGCAGGCTACTCACTGAAGCTTTCTTT CASSRGRLLTEAFF
TRBJ1-3 NA TRBV9 many TGTGCCAGCAGCGTACGCAGCAGTGGTGTGAACACCATATATTTT CASSVRSSGVNTIYF
TRBJ2-3 NA TRBV28 many TGTGCCAGCAGTGGAGCCTCTGCGCTCAACACAGATACGCAGTATTTT CASSGASALNTDTQYF
TRBJ2-1 NA TRBV7-8 many TGTGCCAGCAGCGGACGAGGCGGCAATGAGCAGTTCTTC CASSGRGGNEQFF
TRBJ1-2 NA TRBV20-1 many TGCAGTGCTTGGACATCCCTCTATGGCTACACCTTC CSAWTSLYGYTF
TRBJ1-6 TRBD1 TRBV27 many TGTGCCAGCAGTTCGGGACAGGGCCTTAATTCACCCCTCCACTTT CASSSGQGLNSPLHF
TRBJ1-5 TRBD1 TRBV6-2/TRBV6-3 many TGTGCCAGCAGCCTTAGGGGGCCTCCTAATTTAGCCCAGCATTTT CASSLRGPPNLAQHF
TRBJ2-7 TRBD2 TRBV18 NA TGTGCCAGCTCACCATCTAGCGGGAGTACCGAGCAGTACTTC CASSPSSGSTEQYF
TRBJ2-2 TRBD1 TRBV15 many TGTGCCACCAGCAGAGATTCCCTAGGACAGGGGAACACCGGGGAGCTGTTTTTT CATSRDSLGQGNTGELFF
TRBJ2-3 TRBD1 TRBV5-6 many TGTGCCAGCAGCTTGGAGGACAGGGAAACAGATACGCAGTATTTT CASSLEDRETDTQYF
TRBJ2-5 TRBD2 TRBV9 NA TGTGCCAGCAGCGAGGGGACTAGCGGGTACCAAGAGACCCAGTACTTC CASSEGTSGYQETQYF
TRBJ1-5 NA TRBV6-2/TRBV6-3 few TGTGCCAGCAGTTACAGGGGCGGTCAGCCCCAGCATTTT CASSYRGGQPQHF
TRBJ1-4 TRBD1 TRBV5-1 many TGCGCCAGCAGCTTGAACTCGGACAGGGCTAATGAAAAACTGTTTTTT CASSLNSDRANEKLFF
TRBJ2-7 NA TRBV2 many TGTGCCAGCAGTCTAACCTTAACGACAGGCACTCGCGAGCAGTACTTC CASSLTLTTGTREQYF
TRBJ2-2 NA TRBV12-5 many TGTGCTAGCTGCCAAGCTGGATCAGCCGGGGAGCTGTTTTTT CASCQAGSAGELFF
TRBJ2-3 TRBD1 TRBV2 few TGTGCCAGCACCGCCGGGGCAGGGGGCTTGACAGATACGCAGTATTTT CASTAGAGGLTDTQYF